This note documents a single T cell receptor (beta chain) sequence. Germline V lookup: CDR1 MDHEN, CDR2 SYDVKM. This CDR3 spans 14 amino acids. V lost 3 bases to trimming and J lost 5 bases, with 8 bases between them. The source of the sample is a study of shared clonotypes between healthy human individuals. Produced via immunoSEQ multiplex PCR; TCRdb's table is partial and in-frame only. The profile shows 2 million or so clones, 95% of them singletons. The source material was naive CD4+ T cells sorted from blood. As to subset: CD45RA+ positively selected. This sequence was found in a man younger than 30 in good health. The chain recombines TRBV28 with TRBJ1-6; D is unclear. CDR3 DNA sequence: TGTGCCAGCAGTTTTCACGTAGATAATTCACCCCTCCACTTT. This sequence encodes CASSFHVDNSPLHF.